The present entry profiles one TCR beta chain with its context. This clone was picked up a small number of times. The antigen this receptor binds is unknown. One base away there is no much larger clone; base qualities are not given. This specimen comes from a study of blood T cell repertoires in COVID-19 (TCRdb year 2020). About the full investigation: Samples covering the acute and convalescent phases of COVID-19 were provided by collaborators in the United States, Italy and Spain. Samples were obtained from the ongoing ImmuneRACE study (first 160 participants) and from 1,200 or so subjects provided by 6 global collaborators. Where HLA class I and class II types were available, the types were taken from metadata supplied by the sample provider, not from assay-based typing. The sample metadata nearly always contained a de-identified subject ID, COVID-19 status, age in years and sex. The prospective study material was composed of cDNA or gDNA derived from T cells, B-cell-depleted T cells, or PBMCs. A freely available public database, intended as a resource for researchers studying the immune response to SARS-CoV-2, is where the repertoires were released. Subjects who had been exposed to COVID-19, were actively infected with it, or had recovered from it provided the deeply sampled blood TCRbeta repertoires that made up the dataset.

Each collaborating institution followed its own protocols to collect whole blood in K2EDTA tubes. For TCRbeta analysis, collaborators shipped samples in one of three forms: frozen whole blood, isolated PBMCs, or DNA extracted from either of those sample types. Study-level results and caveats: The quantity of clinical and demographic metadata differed by source and by participant and was supplied without curation.

CDR1 and CDR2 are read off the germline V gene (reference sequence) as GTSNPN and SVGIG. Trimming costs V 5 bases and J 8 bases, and their ends lie 21 bases apart. The cysteine opens and the phenylalanine closes a CDR3 of 14 amino acids. Only the CDR3 part of the read is kept: 42 bases, read in frame from the first base. TCRbeta CDR3 regions were amplified from genomic DNA by means of the immunoSEQ Assay, a bias-controlled multiplex PCR. The authors processed their data as follows. Within the assay, amplification of reference gene primers was used to estimate how many nucleated cells each sample contained. Sequence reads were collapsed and filtered to measure the absolute abundance of every unique TCRbeta CDR3 rearrangement. Productive Simpson clonality was computed per sample as the square root of Simpson's diversity index over productive rearrangements. What TCRdb holds here is the immuneACCESS table cut down to in-frame rearrangements. Part of the clones is not present; checked against another copy, under half of the missing clones reflect an unresolved V gene, and the others are unexplained. Clonal size and the V and J genes are those of that table, whereas D and trimming came from the DNA. The sample data list approximately 90,000 clones, and 81% of these were observed just once. The ten largest clones capture roughly 23% of the sample.

This receptor was identified in a man older than 75 with active or convalescent COVID-19. The sample comprised peripheral blood. The chain couples TRBV30 to TRBJ1-2, with no D gene named confidently. The CDR3 amino acid sequence is: CAWANGGYAGGYTF. The DNA reads as follows: TGTGCCTGGGCTAACGGCGGGTATGCGGGGGGCTACACCTTC.